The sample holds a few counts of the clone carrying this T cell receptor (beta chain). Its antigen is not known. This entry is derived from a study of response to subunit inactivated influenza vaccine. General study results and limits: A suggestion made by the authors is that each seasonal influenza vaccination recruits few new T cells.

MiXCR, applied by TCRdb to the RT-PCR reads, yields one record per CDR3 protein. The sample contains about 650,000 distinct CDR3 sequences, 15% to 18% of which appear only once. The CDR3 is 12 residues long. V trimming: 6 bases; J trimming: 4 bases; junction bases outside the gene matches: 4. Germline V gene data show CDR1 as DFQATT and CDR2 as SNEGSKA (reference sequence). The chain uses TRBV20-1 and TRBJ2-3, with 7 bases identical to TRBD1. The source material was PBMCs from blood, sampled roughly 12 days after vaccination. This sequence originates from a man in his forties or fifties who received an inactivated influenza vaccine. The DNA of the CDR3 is TGCAGTGCCCGACAGGGCCCAGATACGCAGTATTTT. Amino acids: CSARQGPDTQYF.